The rows below give T cell receptor beta chains drawn from one sample of a study of post-analysis software for immune sequencing data. TCRdb recomputed calls from the PCR reads with MiXCR, one row per CDR3 protein. The sample has approximately 360,000 distinct CDR3 sequences, about a third seen once. The sample consisted of blood. The receptors shown here come from a girl aged 5 to 17 with multiple sclerosis. CDR3s include the opening cysteine and the closing phenylalanine or tryptophan. The D gene is left open where the match is weak. The size of a clone is reported for some rows only, either as once, few or many, or as a class for expanded clones.

abundance	v_gene	d_gene	j_gene	len	CDR3nt	CDR3aa
many	TRBV12-3/TRBV12-4	TRBD1	TRBJ2-5	15	TGTGCCAGCAGTTTATTCGGGACAGAGCAAGAGACCCAGTACTTC	CASSLFGTEQETQYF
few	TRBV7-2	.	TRBJ2-5	15	TGTGCCAGCAGCCCGGGTCCCGGGGGCCGTGAGACCCAGTACTTC	CASSPGPGGRETQYF
.	TRBV6-5	.	TRBJ2-1	17	TGTGCCAGCAGTTACTCGGGCCCCCCTCAGGGTAGGGATGAGCAGTTCTTC	CASSYSGPPQGRDEQFF
.	TRBV11-2	TRBD2	TRBJ2-7	15	TGTGCCAGCAGCGGCAGTCTAGCGGGGGGCCCCGAGCAGTACTTC	CASSGSLAGGPEQYF
few	TRBV10-3	.	TRBJ1-5	14	TGTGCCATCAGTCCGGACAGCACGATCCGGCCCCAGCATTTT	CAISPDSTIRPQHF
many	TRBV11-2	.	TRBJ2-3	14	TGTGCCAGCAGCGCCCTTGGTCCCACAGATACGCAGTATTTT	CASSALGPTDTQYF
.	TRBV6-1	TRBD1	TRBJ2-1	14	TGTGCCGGCAGTGAAGACAGGGTCTACAATGAGCAGTTCTTC	CAGSEDRVYNEQFF
.	TRBV12-3/TRBV12-4	.	TRBJ2-5	13	TGTGCCAGCAGTTTGGGCCGTGTCGGGACCCAGTACTTC	CASSLGRVGTQYF
many	TRBV10-3	.	TRBJ2-1	14	TGTGCCATCAGTGAGTCCCCGGGATCGGATGAGCAGTTCTTC	CAISESPGSDEQFF
.	TRBV5-1	.	TRBJ2-6	17	TGCGCCAGCAGCCCCACGGGACCGCTCTCTGGGGCCAACGTCCTGACTTTC	CASSPTGPLSGANVLTF
.	TRBV12-3/TRBV12-4	.	TRBJ1-2	13	TGTGCCAGCAGTTTTGGCAGGGTCTATGGCTACACCTTC	CASSFGRVYGYTF
.	TRBV20-1	.	TRBJ2-1	12	TGCAGTGCTAGACGTGGGTCTAGAGAGCAGTTCTTC	CSARRGSREQFF
.	TRBV12-3/TRBV12-4	.	TRBJ2-5	16	TGTGCCAGCAAGGAGGGGGTGGGGACACTCCGGGAAACCCAGTACTTC	CASKEGVGTLRETQYF
few	TRBV7-9	TRBD1	TRBJ1-1	15	TGTGCCAGCAGCTCCTCAAACAGGGGGAACACTGAAGCTTTCTTT	CASSSSNRGNTEAFF
few	TRBV7-9	.	TRBJ1-2	12	TGTGCTTTAATTCAGGCGCCCTATGGCTACACCTTC	CALIQAPYGYTF
many	TRBV6-1	.	TRBJ2-7	13	TGTGCCAGCAGTGTCGGGAGCGCCTACGAGCAGTACTTC	CASSVGSAYEQYF
.	TRBV4-2	TRBD1	TRBJ2-3	18	TGTGCCAGCAGCCAAGATTTGACGAGGGGGCCTGCGATAGATACGCAGTATTTT	CASSQDLTRGPAIDTQYF
few	TRBV6-6	TRBD1	TRBJ1-5	17	TGTGCCAGCAGTTACCCCTGGGAAACAGGGGTTAATCAGCCCCAGCATTTT	CASSYPWETGVNQPQHF
few	TRBV2	TRBD1	TRBJ1-1	16	TGTGCCAGCAAGGGACAGGGAGGTATTTTGGACACTGAAGCTTTCTTT	CASKGQGGILDTEAFF
.	TRBV5-1	.	TRBJ2-5	16	TGCGCCAGCAGCTTGGGAGTTGGCGTTATACAAGAGACCCAGTACTTC	CASSLGVGVIQETQYF
.	TRBV7-2	.	TRBJ2-1	16	TGTGCCAGCAGCCAGAGGGGGTTAAGCTCCTACAATGAGCAGTTCTTC	CASSQRGLSSYNEQFF
.	TRBV5-5	.	TRBJ1-1	16	TGTGCCAGCAGCTCATTGTTCGAGGGGCTGAACACTGAAGCTTTCTTT	CASSSLFEGLNTEAFF
.	TRBV20-1	TRBD1	TRBJ2-1	18	TGCAGTGCTATAGCCCTCAACACCGGGACAGGGCTCTACAACGAGCAGTTCTTC	CSAIALNTGTGLYNEQFF
few	TRBV19	TRBD1	TRBJ1-2	15	TGTGCCAGTCATACCGGGACAGTGGCCTACTATGGCTACACCTTC	CASHTGTVAYYGYTF
.	TRBV5-1	TRBD2	TRBJ2-1	16	TGCGCCAGCAGCCGCTGGACTAGCGGGGGTTACAATGAGCAGTTCTTC	CASSRWTSGGYNEQFF
.	TRBV20-1	.	TRBJ1-2	11	TGCAGTGCTAAAGCTCCCTATGGCTACACCTTC	CSAKAPYGYTF
few	TRBV12-3/TRBV12-4	.	TRBJ2-1	13	TGTGCCAGCAGCCCCCCTCCCCCCAATGAGCAGTTCTTC	CASSPPPPNEQFF
.	TRBV6-5	TRBD1	TRBJ1-5	18	TGTGCCAGCAGTTATGGGACAGGGGGCGAAGTTAGCAATCAGCCCCAGCATTTT	CASSYGTGGEVSNQPQHF
.	TRBV10-1	TRBD2	TRBJ2-3	18	TGCGCCAGCAGTGAGTCGGAACAAGCGGGGGGCCGAGTAGATACGCAGTATTTT	CASSESEQAGGRVDTQYF
.	TRBV6-6	.	TRBJ2-7	13	TGTGCCAGCAGTTACTCACAGGAATACGAGCAGTACTTC	CASSYSQEYEQYF
.	TRBV29-1	.	TRBJ2-5	12	TGCAGCGTTGGCCCAGGGGGGGAGACCCAGTACTTC	CSVGPGGETQYF
.	TRBV15	.	TRBJ2-5	17	TGTGCCACCGGCAGAGTGGACAGGTCCCAAGCGGGGGAGACCCAGTACTTC	CATGRVDRSQAGETQYF
.	TRBV5-4	.	TRBJ2-5	14	TGTGCCAGCAGCTTGAGGTTGAGCGGAGAGACCCAGTACTTC	CASSLRLSGETQYF
.	TRBV6-1	TRBD2	TRBJ2-7	14	TGTGCCAGCAGTGACGAGCGGGGCTCCTACGAGCAGTACTTC	CASSDERGSYEQYF
.	TRBV4-1	.	TRBJ2-5	15	TGCGCCAGCAGCCAAGTCTTAGCGGCGCGAGAGACCCAGTACTTC	CASSQVLAARETQYF
few	TRBV4-3	.	TRBJ2-1	14	TGCGCCAGCAGCCAAGCCCGTGAGTTGAATGAGCAGTTCTTC	CASSQARELNEQFF
.	TRBV12-3/TRBV12-4	.	TRBJ2-5	15	TGTGCCAGCAGTTGGGGAAGCGGTGGCTGGGAGACCCAGTACTTC	CASSWGSGGWETQYF
.	TRBV7-3	.	TRBJ2-7	15	TGTGCCAGCAGCTTATCAGGGGGGATCCCCTACGAGCAGTACTTC	CASSLSGGIPYEQYF
.	TRBV29-1	TRBD2	TRBJ2-1	15	TGCAGCGTTGACCTGCGGGGGGGGACCTACAATGAGCAGTTCTTC	CSVDLRGGTYNEQFF
.	TRBV7-9	.	TRBJ2-3	12	TGTGCCAGCAGCCTTTGGGGAGATACGCAGTATTTT	CASSLWGDTQYF
few	TRBV20-1	TRBD1	TRBJ2-6	15	TGCAGTGCAGATGGACAGGGGACTGGGGCCAACGTCCTGACTTTC	CSADGQGTGANVLTF
.	TRBV25-1	.	TRBJ1-5	15	TGTGCCAGTCAATTGGGGACGGGGGTCGGTCAGCCCCAGCATTTT	CASQLGTGVGQPQHF
few	TRBV29-1	.	TRBJ2-3	13	TGCAGCGTTGATGGGGATCGCCCAGATACGCAGTATTTT	CSVDGDRPDTQYF